Listed here is a single T cell receptor (beta chain). No antigen is known for it. The data belong to a study of Graves' ophthalmopathy and Graves' hyperthyroidism. Study-wide points: Among expanded thyroid clonotypes above 0.001 frequency, most also occurred in blood.

None of the included patients had other autoimmune diseases, uncontrolled infections, pregnancy or lactation, as these led to exclusion. The study amplified TCR beta CDR3 regions using RNA transcripts. Second-round multiplex PCR came after first-round RT-PCR with HTBI primers. Via MiXCR, TCRdb re-called the multiplex PCR reads, giving one row per CDR3 protein. The table lists hundreds of thousands of distinct CDR3 sequences, 20% to 25% of them singletons. Trimming took 3 bases from V and 5 from J, leaving 5 bases between them. This CDR3 spans 12 amino acids. The sample comprised peripheral blood. This TCR derives from a woman aged 45-59 years with Graves' ophthalmopathy. The chain joins TRBV12-3 or TRBV12-4 to TRBJ1-5; D gene unclear. CDR3 amino acids: CASSFNDQPQHF. CDR3 bases: TGTGCCAGCAGTTTTAACGATCAGCCCCAGCATTTT.